This T cell receptor (beta chain) was sequenced during a study of blood T cell repertoires in COVID-19. For the study at large: Acute and convalescent COVID-19 samples came from the United States, Italy and Spain. Sources were T cells, B-cell-depleted T cells, or PBMCs; the material itself was cDNA or gDNA.

Between the trimmed V and J ends, which lost 1 base and 0 bases, there was a span of 7 bases. Germline V lookup: CDR1 SGHTA, CDR2 FQGTGA. This CDR3 comprises 15 residues. Original processing methods: Reference gene primer amplification gave estimated nucleated cell counts. Sequenced by immunoSEQ multiplex PCR; TCRdb stores in-frame clones only, minus some. Clonal size and the V and J genes are those of that table, whereas D and trimming came from the DNA. The table lists approximately 270,000 clones, roughly 89% of them singletons, with less than 2% in the top ten. Sequencing was done on a sample of PBMCs or T cells enriched from blood (not recorded which). The clonotype originates from an older woman who had recovered from COVID-19. The chain recombines TRBV7-3 with TRBJ2-1, with D unresolved. CDR3 protein: CASSLKTGSYNEQFF. The CDR3 DNA reads as TGTGCCAGCAGCTTAAAGACGGGCTCCTACAATGAGCAGTTCTTC.